This TCR beta chain was found in a study of shared clonotypes between healthy human individuals. Germline loops: CDR1 MNHEY, CDR2 SMNVEV (reference sequence). The CDR3 loop spans 16 amino acids. Trimming cost V 3 bases and J 4 bases; bases outside gene matches: 6. Clones were sequenced by immunoSEQ multiplex PCR, and TCRdb holds only the in-frame ones, with some missing. The top ten hold 1.8% of the sample, which has around 700,000 clones, approximately 79% seen once. The chain uses TRBV27 and TRBJ2-1, with 10 bases fitting TRBD2. This TCR was sampled from a woman between 25 and 40 years old in good health. Sample: memory CD4+ T cells sorted from blood. Subset described: CD45RA-negative fraction. Written as DNA, the CDR3 is TGTGCCAGCAGTTTGGAGGGACTAGCGACATACAATGAGCAGTTCTTC. Translating gives CASSLEGLATYNEQFF.